This TCR beta chain was captured by sequencing in a study of CD8 T cells in Susac syndrome (dated by TCRdb to about 2019). For the study in its entirety: Repertoire sequencing was used to test whether CD8+ T cell activation and differentiation in Susac syndrome was antigen driven. Clonality of the CD8+ T cell repertoire was compared between roughly 13 healthy donors, about 14 Susac syndrome patients and 15 multiple sclerosis patients.

RNA was extracted using the RNeasy kit, and roughly 0.45 to 1 ug of the RNA was reverse transcribed with random hexamers. The immunoSEQ multiplex PCR assay, covering 54 Vbeta and 13 Jbeta segments, was used to amplify TCR beta CDR3 regions. Bias from PCR amplification was corrected by using a synthetic template baseline for primer optimization and for computational correction. As for the original processing: Only productive sequences were kept, with reads annotated to V, D and J genes according to IMGT and analyzed in immunoSEQ Analyzer. To calculate clonality, Shannon entropy was normalized by log2 of the number of productive unique sequences and then subtracted from one. For each patient and control, public and private clones were evaluated within the 100 most prevalent clones. Clones were defined as Susac-specific when absent from the healthy and MS cohorts, from approximately 1,100 published viral clones and from other ImmuneACCESS disease sequences. TCRdb reanalyzed the raw reads on its own, using fastp at Q25 for trimming and MiXCR for clone calling, and kept in-frame beta chains. Here each entry gathers all rows of one CDR3 protein and keeps the most common genes and DNA. These V and J calls originate from TCRdb's pipeline instead of the authors' own analysis. Within this sample are approximately 280,000 distinct CDR3 sequences, with roughly 84% of them counted one time only. About 0.11% of the sample is held by the ten biggest clonotypes.

High-throughput TCR beta sequencing profiled peripheral blood CD8+ and CD4+ T cells from healthy donors, Susac syndrome patients and multiple sclerosis patients. The multiple sclerosis controls were treatment-naive patients who had stable or active relapsing-remitting disease and met the revised McDonald criteria. CD8+ TEMRA cells were enriched by FACS, while bulk CD8+ and CD4+ T cells were purified by magnetic negative isolation. Blood was drawn into EDTA tubes, processed within 24 hours, and PBMCs were isolated by density gradient centrifugation. PBMCs intended for TCR sequencing were cryopreserved in liquid nitrogen and thawed later in a water bath at 37 degrees C. The sorted or isolated CD4+, CD8+ and CD8+ TEMRA cells reached a purity of at least 90%. What the work shows at the level of the full study, not this receptor alone: The number of individuals in the TCR sequencing and HLA analysis was recognized as being relatively small.

A few counts support this clonotype. Its specific antigen is unknown. Base qualities are not provided; no much larger clone lies one nucleotide away. The germline V gene specifies MGHRA as CDR1 and YSYEKL as CDR2. CDR3 length: 16 amino acids, cysteine to phenylalanine. Left in the record is the CDR3 DNA by itself, 48 bases read in frame from the first base. Unmatched junction bases come to 5, with V trimmed by 3 bases and J by 4 bases. The V and J segments used are TRBV4-1 and TRBJ2-3; the central 12 bases match TRBD2. The clonotype was recovered from a human donor with multiple sclerosis. Sequencing was done on a sample of CD8+ T cells from PBMCs. For the CDR3, the sequence is CASSQASGRASDTQYF. The nucleotide sequence is given as TGCGCCAGCAGCCAGGCTAGCGGGAGGGCGTCAGATACGCAGTATTTT.